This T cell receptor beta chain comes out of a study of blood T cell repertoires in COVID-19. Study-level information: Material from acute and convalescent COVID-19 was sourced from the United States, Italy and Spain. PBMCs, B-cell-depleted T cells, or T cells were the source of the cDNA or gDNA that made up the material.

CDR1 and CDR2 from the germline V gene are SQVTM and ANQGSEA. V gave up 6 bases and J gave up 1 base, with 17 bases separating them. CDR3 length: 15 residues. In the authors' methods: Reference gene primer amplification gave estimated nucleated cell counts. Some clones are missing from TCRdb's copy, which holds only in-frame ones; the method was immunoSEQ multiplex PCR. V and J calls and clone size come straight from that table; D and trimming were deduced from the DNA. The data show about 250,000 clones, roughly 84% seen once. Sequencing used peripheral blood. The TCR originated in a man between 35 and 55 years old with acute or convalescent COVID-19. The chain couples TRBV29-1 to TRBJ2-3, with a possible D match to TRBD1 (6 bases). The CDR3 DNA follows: TGCAGCGTCGGTGTGCCACACAGGGGCACAGATACGCAGTATTTT. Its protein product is CSVGVPHRGTDTQYF.